This note documents a single T cell receptor beta chain sequence. The target antigen is unknown. The data derive from a study of T cell responses to AZD1222 COVID-19 vaccine. Assay: immunoSEQ multiplex PCR; the TCRdb copy retains only in-frame clones and omits some. Of 150,000 to 200,000 clones in the sample, 85% to 95% were seen once. This CDR3 is 15 amino acids long. The V segment lost 4 bases and the J segment 5 bases; nucleotides outside the gene matches: 8. Germline values: CDR1 MDHEN, CDR2 SYDVKM. Whole-study results and caveats: Reportedly, nearly half the spike-specific TCRs target unmutated variant regions. Mostly white British, mostly female donors; authors suggested clonal diversity may be underestimated.

The J gene is TRBJ1-5, the V gene TRBV28; 7 nucleotides align to TRBD1. The sequence was obtained from an adult in good health. This sample comprised peripheral blood, obtained on day 0 of AZD1222 vaccination. CDR3 coding DNA: TGTGCCAGCAGTTCGGCTAGACAGGGCCATCAGCCCCAGCATTTT. Protein product: CASSSARQGHQPQHF. Full variable domain (outside the CDR3, taken from reference TRBV28 and TRBJ1-5): DVKVTQSSRYLVKRTGEKVFLECVQDMDHENMFWYRQDPGLGLRLIYFSYDVKMKEKGDIPEGYSVSREKKERFSLILESASTNQTSMYLCASSSARQGHQPQHFGDGTRLSIL.